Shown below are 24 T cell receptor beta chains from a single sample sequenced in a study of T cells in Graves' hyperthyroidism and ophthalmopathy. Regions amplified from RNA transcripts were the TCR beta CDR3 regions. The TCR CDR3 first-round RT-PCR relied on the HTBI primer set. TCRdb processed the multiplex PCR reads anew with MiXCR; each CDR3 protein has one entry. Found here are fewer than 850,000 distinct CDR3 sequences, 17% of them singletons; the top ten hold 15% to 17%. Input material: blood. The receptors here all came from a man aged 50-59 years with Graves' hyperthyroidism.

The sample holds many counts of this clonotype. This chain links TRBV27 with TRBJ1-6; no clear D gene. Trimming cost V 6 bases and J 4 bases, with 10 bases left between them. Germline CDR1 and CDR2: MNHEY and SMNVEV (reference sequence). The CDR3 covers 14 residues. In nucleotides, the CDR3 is TGTGCCAGCAGCTTAGTCGTATATAATTCACCCCTCCACTTT. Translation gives CASSLVVYNSPLHF.

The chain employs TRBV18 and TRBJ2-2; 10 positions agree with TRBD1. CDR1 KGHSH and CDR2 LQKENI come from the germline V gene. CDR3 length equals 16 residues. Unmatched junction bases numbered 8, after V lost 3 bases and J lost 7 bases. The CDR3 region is CASSPPGQGRFGELFF. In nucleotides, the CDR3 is TGTGCCAGCTCACCTCCGGGACAGGGGAGATTCGGGGAGCTGTTTTTT. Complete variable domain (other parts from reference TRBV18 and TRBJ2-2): NAGVMQNPRHLVRRRGQEARLRCSPMKGHSHVYWYRQLPEEGLKFMVYLQKENIIDESGMPKERFSAEFPKEGPSILRIQQVVRGDSAAYFCASSPPGQGRFGELFFGEGSRLTVL.

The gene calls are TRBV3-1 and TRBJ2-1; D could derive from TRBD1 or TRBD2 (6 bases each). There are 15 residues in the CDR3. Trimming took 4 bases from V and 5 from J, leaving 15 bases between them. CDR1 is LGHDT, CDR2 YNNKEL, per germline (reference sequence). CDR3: CASSRQSGADNEQFF. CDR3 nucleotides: TGTGCCAGCAGCCGCCAATCGGGGGCCGACAATGAGCAGTTCTTC.

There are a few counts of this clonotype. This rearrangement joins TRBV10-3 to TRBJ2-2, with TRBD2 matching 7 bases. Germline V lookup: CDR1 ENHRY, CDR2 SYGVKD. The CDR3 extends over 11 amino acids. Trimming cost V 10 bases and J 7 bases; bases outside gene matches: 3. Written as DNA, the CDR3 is TGTGCCACGCGGGAGCTCGGGGAGCTGTTTTTT. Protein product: CATRELGELFF.

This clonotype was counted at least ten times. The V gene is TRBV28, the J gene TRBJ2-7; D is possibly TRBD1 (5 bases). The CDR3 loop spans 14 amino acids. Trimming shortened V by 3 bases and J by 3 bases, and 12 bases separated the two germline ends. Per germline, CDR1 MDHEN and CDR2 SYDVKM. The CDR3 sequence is CASSLVRVDYEQYF. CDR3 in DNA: TGTGCCAGCAGTTTGGTCAGGGTTGACTACGAGCAGTACTTC.

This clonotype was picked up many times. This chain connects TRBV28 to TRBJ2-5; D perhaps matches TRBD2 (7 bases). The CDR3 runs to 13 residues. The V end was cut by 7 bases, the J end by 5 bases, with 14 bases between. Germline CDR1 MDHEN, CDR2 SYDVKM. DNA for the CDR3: TGTGCCAGCATCCCATCGGGGGGCGAGACCCAGTACTTC. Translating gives CASIPSGGETQYF.

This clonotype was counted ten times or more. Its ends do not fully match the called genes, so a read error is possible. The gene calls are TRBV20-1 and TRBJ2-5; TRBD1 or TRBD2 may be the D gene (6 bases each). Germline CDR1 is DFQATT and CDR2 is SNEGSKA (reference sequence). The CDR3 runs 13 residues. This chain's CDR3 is CSARFGGQEAQYF. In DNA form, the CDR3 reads TGCAGTGCTAGATTCGGGGGACAAGAGGCCCAGTACTTC.

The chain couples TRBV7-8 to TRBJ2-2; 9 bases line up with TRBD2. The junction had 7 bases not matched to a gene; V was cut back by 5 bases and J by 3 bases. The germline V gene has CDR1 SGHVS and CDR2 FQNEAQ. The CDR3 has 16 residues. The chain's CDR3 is CASSRLAGEYTGELFF. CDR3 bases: TGTGCCAGCAGCCGTTTAGCGGGAGAGTACACCGGGGAGCTGTTTTTT.

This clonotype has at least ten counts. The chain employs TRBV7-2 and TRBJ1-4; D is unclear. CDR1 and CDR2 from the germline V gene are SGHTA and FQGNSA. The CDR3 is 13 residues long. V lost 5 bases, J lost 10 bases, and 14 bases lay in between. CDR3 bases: TGTGCCAGCAGCCCGGGCGTGGAGCGAAAACTGTTTTTT. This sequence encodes CASSPGVERKLFF.

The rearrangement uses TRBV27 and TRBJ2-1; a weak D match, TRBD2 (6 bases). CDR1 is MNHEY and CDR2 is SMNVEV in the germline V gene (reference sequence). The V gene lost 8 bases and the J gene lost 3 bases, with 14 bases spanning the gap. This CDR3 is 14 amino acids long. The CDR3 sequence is CASGSGLFYNEQFF. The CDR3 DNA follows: TGTGCCAGCGGATCGGGACTTTTCTACAATGAGCAGTTCTTC.

The CDR3 DNA sequence: TGCAGCGTTGAGGGGACAGGGTCCTCCTACGAGCAGTACTTC. This gives the protein CSVEGTGSSYEQYF. This chain connects TRBV29-1 to TRBJ2-7; 9 bases align to TRBD1. This CDR3 contains 14 residues. Losses at the gene ends were 3 bases for V and 0 bases for J; bases not matched to a gene: 3. The germline CDR1 and CDR2 sequences are SQVTM and ANQGSEA.

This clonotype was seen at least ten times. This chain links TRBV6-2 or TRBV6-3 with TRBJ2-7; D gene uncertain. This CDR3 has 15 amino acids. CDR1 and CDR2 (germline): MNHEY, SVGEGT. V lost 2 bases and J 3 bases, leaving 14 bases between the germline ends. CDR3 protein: CASSYGPPWSYEQYF. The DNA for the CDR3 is TGTGCCAGCAGTTACGGCCCCCCTTGGAGCTACGAGCAGTACTTC.

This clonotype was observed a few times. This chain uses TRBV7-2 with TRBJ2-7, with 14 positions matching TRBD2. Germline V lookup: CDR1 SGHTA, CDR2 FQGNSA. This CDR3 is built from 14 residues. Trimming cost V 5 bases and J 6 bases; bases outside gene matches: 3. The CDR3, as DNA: TGTGCCAGCAGCAAAGGGACTAGCGGGAGCGAGCAGTACTTC. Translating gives CASSKGTSGSEQYF.

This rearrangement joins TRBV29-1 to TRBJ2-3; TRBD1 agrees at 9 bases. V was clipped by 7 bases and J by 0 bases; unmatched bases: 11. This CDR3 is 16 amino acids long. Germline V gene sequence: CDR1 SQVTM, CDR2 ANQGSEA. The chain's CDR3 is CSEVDRGGYSTDTQYF. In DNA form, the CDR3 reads TGCAGCGAAGTGGACAGGGGAGGGTATAGCACAGATACGCAGTATTTT.

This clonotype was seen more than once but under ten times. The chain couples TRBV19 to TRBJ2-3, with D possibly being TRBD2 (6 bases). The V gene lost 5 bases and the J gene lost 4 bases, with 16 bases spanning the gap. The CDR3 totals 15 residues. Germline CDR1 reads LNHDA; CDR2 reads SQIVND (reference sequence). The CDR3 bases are TGTGCCAGTAGTCTTCGTTTGGGGGAGGCAGATACGCAGTATTTT. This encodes CASSLRLGEADTQYF.

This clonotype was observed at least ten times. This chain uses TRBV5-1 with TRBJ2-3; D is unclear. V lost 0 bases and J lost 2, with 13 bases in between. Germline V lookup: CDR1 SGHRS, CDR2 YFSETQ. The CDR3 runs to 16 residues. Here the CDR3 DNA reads TGCGCCAGCAGCTTGGCCTCCGTGCTGGACACAGATACGCAGTATTTT. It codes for CASSLASVLDTDTQYF.

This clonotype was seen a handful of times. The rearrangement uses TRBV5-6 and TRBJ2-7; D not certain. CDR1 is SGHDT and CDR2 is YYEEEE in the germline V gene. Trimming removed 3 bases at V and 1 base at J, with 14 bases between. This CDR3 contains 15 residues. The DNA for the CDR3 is TGTGCCAGCAGCTCTACAAATCGACTTTCCTACGAGCAGTACTTC. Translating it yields CASSSTNRLSYEQYF.

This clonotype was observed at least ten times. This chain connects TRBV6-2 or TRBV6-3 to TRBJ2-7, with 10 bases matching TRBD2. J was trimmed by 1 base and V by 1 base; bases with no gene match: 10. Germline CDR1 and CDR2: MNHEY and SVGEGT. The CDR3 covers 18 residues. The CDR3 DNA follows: TGTGCCAGCAGTTACTTTGCTAGCGGGAGACCTATTTCCTACGAGCAGTACTTC. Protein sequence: CASSYFASGRPISYEQYF.

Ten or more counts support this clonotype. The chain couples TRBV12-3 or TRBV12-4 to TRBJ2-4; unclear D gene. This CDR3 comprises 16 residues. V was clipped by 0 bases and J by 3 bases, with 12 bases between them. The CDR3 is CASSLAVHRNKNIQYF. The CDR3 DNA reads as TGTGCCAGCAGTTTAGCCGTTCATAGAAACAAAAACATTCAGTACTTC.

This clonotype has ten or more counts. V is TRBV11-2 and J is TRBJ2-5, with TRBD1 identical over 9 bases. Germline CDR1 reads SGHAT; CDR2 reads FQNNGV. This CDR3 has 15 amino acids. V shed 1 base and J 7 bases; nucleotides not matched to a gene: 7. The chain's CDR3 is CASSLATGQGWTQYF. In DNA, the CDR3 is TGTGCCAGCAGCTTAGCGACGGGACAGGGTTGGACCCAGTACTTC. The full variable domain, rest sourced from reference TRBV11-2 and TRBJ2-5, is EAGVAQSPRYKIIEKRQSVAFWCNPISGHATLYWYQQILGQGPKLLIQFQNNGVVDDSQLPKDRFSAERLKGVDSTLKIQPAKLEDSAVYLCASSLATGQGWTQYFGPGTRLLVL.

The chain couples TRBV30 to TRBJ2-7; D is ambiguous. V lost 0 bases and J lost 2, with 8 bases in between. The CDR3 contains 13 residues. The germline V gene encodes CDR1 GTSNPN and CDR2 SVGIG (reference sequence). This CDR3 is CAWSVRQTYEQYF. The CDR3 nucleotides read TGTGCCTGGAGTGTACGGCAGACCTACGAGCAGTACTTC.

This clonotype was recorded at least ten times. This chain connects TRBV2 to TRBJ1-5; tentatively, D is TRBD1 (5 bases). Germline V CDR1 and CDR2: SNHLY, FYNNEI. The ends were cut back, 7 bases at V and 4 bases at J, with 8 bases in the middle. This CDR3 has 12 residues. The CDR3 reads CASKGANQPQHF. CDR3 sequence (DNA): TGTGCCAGCAAAGGGGCGAATCAGCCCCAGCATTTT.

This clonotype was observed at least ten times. CDR3 DNA sequence: TGTGCCAGCACCCCATCCCCTGCGGGGTCTAACTATGGCTACACCTTC. As protein: CASTPSPAGSNYGYTF. This rearrangement joins TRBV2 to TRBJ1-2; D unresolved. Trimming removed 7 bases from V and 0 bases from J, with 18 bases in between. The CDR3 is 16 residues long. Germline assignment: CDR1 SNHLY and CDR2 FYNNEI.

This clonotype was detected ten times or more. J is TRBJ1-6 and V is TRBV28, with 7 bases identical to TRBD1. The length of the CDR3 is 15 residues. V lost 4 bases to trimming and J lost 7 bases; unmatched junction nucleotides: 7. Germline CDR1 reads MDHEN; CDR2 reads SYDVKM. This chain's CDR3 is CASSSPGQPNSPLHF. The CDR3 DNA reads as TGTGCCAGCAGTTCTCCGGGACAGCCAAATTCACCCCTCCACTTT.